One sample yielded the 2 T cell receptor beta chains listed below, sequenced in a study of cytomegalovirus exposure and HLA in healthy donors. Primers for the PCR totalled 60 Vbeta and 13 Jbeta. Measured with immunoSEQ multiplex PCR; TCRdb has only the in-frame clones, and not every one. The data contain fewer than 350,000 clones, approximately 90% of them singletons. The sequencing sample was made of PBMCs. Source of these receptors: a woman between 18 and 29 years old in good health and CMV-seronegative.

The chain has TRBV30 and TRBJ1-1, with D tentatively TRBD1 (5 bases). The germline gives CDR1 GTSNPN, CDR2 SVGIG (reference sequence). The CDR3 loop spans 11 amino acids. Trimming removed 8 bases from V and 5 bases from J, with 12 bases in between. CDR3: CARWGGTEAFF. The CDR3, as DNA: TGTGCCAGGTGGGGGGGAACTGAAGCTTTCTTT.

The sample holds a few counts of this clone. V and J are TRBV2 and TRBJ1-5; D gene uncertain. The CDR3 loop spans 15 amino acids. Trimming took 3 bases from V and 2 from J, leaving 11 bases between them. Per the germline V gene, CDR1 is SNHLY and CDR2 is FYNNEI. The CDR3 sequence: CASSDEGMRNQPQHF. The CDR3 DNA reads TGTGCCAGCAGTGACGAGGGTATGCGCAATCAGCCCCAGCATTTT.